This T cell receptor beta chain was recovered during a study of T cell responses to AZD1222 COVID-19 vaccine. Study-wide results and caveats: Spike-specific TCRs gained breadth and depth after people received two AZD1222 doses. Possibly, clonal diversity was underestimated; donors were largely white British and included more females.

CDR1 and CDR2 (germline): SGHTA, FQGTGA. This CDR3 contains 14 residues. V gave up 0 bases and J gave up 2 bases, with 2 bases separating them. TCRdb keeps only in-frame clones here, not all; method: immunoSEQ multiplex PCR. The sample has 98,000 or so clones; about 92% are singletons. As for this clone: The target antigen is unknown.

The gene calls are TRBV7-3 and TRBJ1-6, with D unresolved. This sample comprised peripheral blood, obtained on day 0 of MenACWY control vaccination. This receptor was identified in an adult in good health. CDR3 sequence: CASSLTTYNSPLHF. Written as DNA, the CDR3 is TGTGCCAGCAGCTTAACAACCTATAATTCACCCCTCCACTTT. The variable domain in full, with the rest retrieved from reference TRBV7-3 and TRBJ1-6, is GAGVSQTPSNKVTEKGKYVELRCDPISGHTALYWYRQSLGQGPEFLIYFQGTGAADDSGLPNDRFFAVRPEGSVSTLKIQRTERGDSAVYLCASSLTTYNSPLHFGNGTRLTVT.